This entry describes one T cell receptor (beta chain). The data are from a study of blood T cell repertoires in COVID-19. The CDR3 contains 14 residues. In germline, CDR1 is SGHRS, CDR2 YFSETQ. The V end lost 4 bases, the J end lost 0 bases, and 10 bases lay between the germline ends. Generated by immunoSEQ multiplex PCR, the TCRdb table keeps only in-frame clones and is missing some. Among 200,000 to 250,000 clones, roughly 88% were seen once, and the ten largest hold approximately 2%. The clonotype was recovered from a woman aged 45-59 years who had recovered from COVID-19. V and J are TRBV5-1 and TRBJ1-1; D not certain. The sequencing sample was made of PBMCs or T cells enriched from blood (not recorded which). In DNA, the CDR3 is TGCGCCAGCAGCGTTGACACTGTGAACACTGAAGCTTTCTTT. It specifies CASSVDTVNTEAFF.